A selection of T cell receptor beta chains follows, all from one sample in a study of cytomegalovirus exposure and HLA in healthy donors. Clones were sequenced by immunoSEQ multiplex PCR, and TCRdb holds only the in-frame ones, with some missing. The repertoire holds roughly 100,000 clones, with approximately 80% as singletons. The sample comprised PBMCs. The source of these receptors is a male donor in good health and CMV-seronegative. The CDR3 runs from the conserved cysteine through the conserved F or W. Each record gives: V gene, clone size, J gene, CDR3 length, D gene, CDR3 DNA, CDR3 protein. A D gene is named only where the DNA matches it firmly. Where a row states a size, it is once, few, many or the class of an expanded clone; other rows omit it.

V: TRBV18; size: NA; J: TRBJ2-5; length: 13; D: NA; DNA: TGTGCCAGCTTCGGACAGCTCCAAGAGACCCAGTACTTC; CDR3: CASFGQLQETQYF
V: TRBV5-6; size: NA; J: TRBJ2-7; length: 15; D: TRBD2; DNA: TGTGCCAGCAGCTTGGGCCCCAGCGGGGTCTACGAGCAGTACTTC; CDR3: CASSLGPSGVYEQYF
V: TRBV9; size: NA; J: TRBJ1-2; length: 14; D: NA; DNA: TGTGCCAGCAGCCACGAGGATCCTGCGTATGGCTACACCTTC; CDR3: CASSHEDPAYGYTF
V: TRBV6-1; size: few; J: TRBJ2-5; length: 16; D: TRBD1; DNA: TGTGCCAGCAGTGGATCCGGGACAGGGGGCCGGGAGACCCAGTACTTC; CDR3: CASSGSGTGGRETQYF
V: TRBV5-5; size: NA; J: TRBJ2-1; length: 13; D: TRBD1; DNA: TGTGCCAGCAGCTCCGGACAGGCCAATGAGCAGTTCTTC; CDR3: CASSSGQANEQFF
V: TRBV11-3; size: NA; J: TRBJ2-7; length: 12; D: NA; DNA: TGTGCCAGCAGCTTAGATCGCGGCGAGCAGTACTTC; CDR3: CASSLDRGEQYF
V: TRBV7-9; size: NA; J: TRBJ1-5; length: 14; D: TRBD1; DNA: TGTGCCAGCAGCTTCGACAGGGGGCCTCAGCCCCAGCATTTT; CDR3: CASSFDRGPQPQHF
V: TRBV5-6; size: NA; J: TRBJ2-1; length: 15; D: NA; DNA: TGTGCCAGCAGCTTGGAGGTAGCGGAATACAATGAGCAGTTCTTC; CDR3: CASSLEVAEYNEQFF
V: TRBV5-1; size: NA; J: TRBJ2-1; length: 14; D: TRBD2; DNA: TGCGCCACCTCCGGGGGGGGTACCCGCAATCAGCAGTTCTTC; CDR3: CATSGGGTRNQQFF
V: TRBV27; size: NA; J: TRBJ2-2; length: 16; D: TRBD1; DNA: TGTGCCAGCAGTCCAAGGACAGGGGTCGACACCGGGGAGCTGTTTTTT; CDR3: CASSPRTGVDTGELFF
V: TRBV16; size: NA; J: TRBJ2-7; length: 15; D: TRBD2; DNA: TGTGCCAGCAGCCCCCGGGGACTAGCGGCTTACGAGCAGTACTTC; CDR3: CASSPRGLAAYEQYF
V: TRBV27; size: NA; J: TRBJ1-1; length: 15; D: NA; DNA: TGTGCCAGCAGCCCTGGCCTCATCTGGCTCGCTGAAGCTTTCTTT; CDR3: CASSPGLIWLAEAFF
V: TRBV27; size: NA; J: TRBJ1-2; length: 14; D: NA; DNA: TGTGCCAGCAGTTTATTGGGGGCCGACTATGGCTACACCTTC; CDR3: CASSLLGADYGYTF
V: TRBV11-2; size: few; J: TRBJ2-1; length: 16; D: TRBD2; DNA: TGTGCCAGCAGCTTAGGATCAGCGGGAAAACGATATGAGCAGTTCTTC; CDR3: CASSLGSAGKRYEQFF
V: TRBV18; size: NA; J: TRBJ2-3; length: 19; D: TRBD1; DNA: TGTGCCAGCTCAGCTGGGGGACAGGGCCTCCAGCGGTACACAGATACGCAGTATTTT; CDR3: CASSAGGQGLQRYTDTQYF
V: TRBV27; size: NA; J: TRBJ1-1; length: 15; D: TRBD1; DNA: TGTGCCAGCAGGCAATACAGGGGCTTGAACACTGAAGCTTTCTTT; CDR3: CASRQYRGLNTEAFF
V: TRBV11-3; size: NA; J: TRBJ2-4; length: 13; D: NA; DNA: TGTGCCAGCAGCTTAGGCGGAAAAAACATTCAGTACTTC; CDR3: CASSLGGKNIQYF
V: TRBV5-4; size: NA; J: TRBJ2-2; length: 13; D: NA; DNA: TGTGCCAGCAGACCACAGGGTCCCGGGGAGCTGTTTTTT; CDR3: CASRPQGPGELFF
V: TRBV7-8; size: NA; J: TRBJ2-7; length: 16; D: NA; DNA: TGTGCCAGCAGCTTAAGCCGGGGGTTGAGCTCCTACGAGCAGTACTTC; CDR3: CASSLSRGLSSYEQYF
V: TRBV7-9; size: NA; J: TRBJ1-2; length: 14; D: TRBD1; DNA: TGTGCCAGCAGCCCTGGACAGGCAAACTATGGCTACACCTTC; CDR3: CASSPGQANYGYTF
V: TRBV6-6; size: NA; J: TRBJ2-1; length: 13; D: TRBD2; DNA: TGTGCCACCACGACGGGGGGGGAAGAGACCCAGTTCTTC; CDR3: CATTTGGEETQFF
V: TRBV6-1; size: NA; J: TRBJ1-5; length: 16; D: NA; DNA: TGTGCCAGCAGTGGTCCGGTCGCGGGTGGCAATCAGCCCCAGCATTTT; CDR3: CASSGPVAGGNQPQHF
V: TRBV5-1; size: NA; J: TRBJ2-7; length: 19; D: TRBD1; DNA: TGCGCCAGCAGCTTGTTTGGTGCGCAGGGGGCGCGGGAAAAAGGCGAGCAGTACTTC; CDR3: CASSLFGAQGAREKGEQYF
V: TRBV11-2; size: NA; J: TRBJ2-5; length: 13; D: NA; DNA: TGTGCCAGCAGCTTACTGGCCAGGGGGACCCAGTACTTC; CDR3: CASSLLARGTQYF
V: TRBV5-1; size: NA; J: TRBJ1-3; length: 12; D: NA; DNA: TGCGCGCGAGGGTACTCTGGAAACACCATATATTTT; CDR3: CARGYSGNTIYF
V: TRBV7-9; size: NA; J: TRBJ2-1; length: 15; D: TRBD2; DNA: TGTGCCAGCAGCTTGACTAGCGGGAGTGTCGATGAGCAGTTCTTC; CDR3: CASSLTSGSVDEQFF
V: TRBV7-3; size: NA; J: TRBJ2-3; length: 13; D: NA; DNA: TGTGCCAGCAGCTTAATGGGCCCAGATACGCAGTATTTT; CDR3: CASSLMGPDTQYF
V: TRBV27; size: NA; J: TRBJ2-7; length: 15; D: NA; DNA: TGTGCCAGCAGTCAGCCCAGGTCCGGCCTGTACGAGCAGTACTTC; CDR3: CASSQPRSGLYEQYF
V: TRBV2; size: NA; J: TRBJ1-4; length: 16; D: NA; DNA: TGTGCCAGCAGAGACGACCCAGGGGAAACTAATGAAAAACTGTTTTTT; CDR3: CASRDDPGETNEKLFF
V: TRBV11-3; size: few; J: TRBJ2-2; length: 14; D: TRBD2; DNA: TGTGCCAGCAGAGGGACTAGCGGGAGAGGGGAGCTGTTTTTT; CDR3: CASRGTSGRGELFF
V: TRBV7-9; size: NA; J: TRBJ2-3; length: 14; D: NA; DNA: TGTGCCAGCAGCTTAATCCCTAGCACAGATACGCAGTATTTT; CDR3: CASSLIPSTDTQYF
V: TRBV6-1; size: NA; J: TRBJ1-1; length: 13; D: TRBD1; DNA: TGTGCCAGCAAAACAGGGGGTCGCACTGAAGCTTTCTTT; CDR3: CASKTGGRTEAFF
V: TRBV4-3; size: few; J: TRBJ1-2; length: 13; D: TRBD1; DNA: TGCGCCAGCAGCCAAACAGGGGCCTATGGCTACACCTTC; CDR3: CASSQTGAYGYTF
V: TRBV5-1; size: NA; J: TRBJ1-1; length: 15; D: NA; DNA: TGCGCCAGCAGCTTAAGCCAGGGACAGAACACTGAAGCTTTCTTT; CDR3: CASSLSQGQNTEAFF
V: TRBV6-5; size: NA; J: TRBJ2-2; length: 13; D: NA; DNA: TGTGCCAGCAGTTACATAGCCACCGGGGAGCTGTTTTTT; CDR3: CASSYIATGELFF
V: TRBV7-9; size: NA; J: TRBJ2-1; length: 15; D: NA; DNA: TGTGCCAGCAGCTCCCGGGCTAGCGTGAGCAATGAGCAGTTCTTC; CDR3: CASSSRASVSNEQFF
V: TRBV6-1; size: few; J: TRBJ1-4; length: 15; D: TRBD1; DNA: TGTGCCAGCAGTGAATACAGGGGGCAGGGTGAAAAACTGTTTTTT; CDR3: CASSEYRGQGEKLFF
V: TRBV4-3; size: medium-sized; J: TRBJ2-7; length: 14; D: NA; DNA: TGCGCCAGCAGCCAGGGACAAGAGAACTACGAGCAGTACTTC; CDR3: CASSQGQENYEQYF
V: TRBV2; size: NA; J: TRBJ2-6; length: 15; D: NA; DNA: TGTGCCAGCAGTGAATTTGAGGCTGGGGCCAACGTCCTGACTTTC; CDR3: CASSEFEAGANVLTF
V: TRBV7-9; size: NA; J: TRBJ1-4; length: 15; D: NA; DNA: TGTGCCAGCAGCCCCCAGGCAGGTAGAGATGAAAAACTGTTTTTT; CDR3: CASSPQAGRDEKLFF
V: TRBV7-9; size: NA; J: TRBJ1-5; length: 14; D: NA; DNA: TGTGCCAGCAGCTTAACAGGCGGCGATCAGCCCCAGCATTTT; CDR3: CASSLTGGDQPQHF
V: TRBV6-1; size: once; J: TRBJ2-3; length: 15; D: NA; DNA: TGTGCCAGCAGTGATCAAGTAGCCGGGGCAGATACGCAGTATTTT; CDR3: CASSDQVAGADTQYF
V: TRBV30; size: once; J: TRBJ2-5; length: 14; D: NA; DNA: TGTGCCTGGAGTGTATTGCTGGGGAGGGAGACCCAGTACTTC; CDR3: CAWSVLLGRETQYF